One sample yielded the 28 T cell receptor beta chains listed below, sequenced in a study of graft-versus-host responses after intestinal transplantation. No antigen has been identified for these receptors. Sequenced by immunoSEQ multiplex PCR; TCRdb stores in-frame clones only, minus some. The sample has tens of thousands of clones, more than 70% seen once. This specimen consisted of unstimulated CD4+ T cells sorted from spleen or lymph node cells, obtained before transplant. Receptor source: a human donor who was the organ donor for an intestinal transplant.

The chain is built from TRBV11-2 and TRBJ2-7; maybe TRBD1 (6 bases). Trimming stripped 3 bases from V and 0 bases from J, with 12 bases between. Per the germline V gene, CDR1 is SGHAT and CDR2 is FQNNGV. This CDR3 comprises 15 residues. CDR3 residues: CASSFSGASSYEQYF. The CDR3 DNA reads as TGTGCCAGCAGCTTCTCAGGGGCCAGCTCCTACGAGCAGTACTTC.

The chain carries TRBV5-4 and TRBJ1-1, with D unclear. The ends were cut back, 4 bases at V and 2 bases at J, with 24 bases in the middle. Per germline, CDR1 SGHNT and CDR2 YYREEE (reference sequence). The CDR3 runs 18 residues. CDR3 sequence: CASSRTGRYTSGNTEAFF. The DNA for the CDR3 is TGTGCCAGCAGCCGTACTGGACGGTACACCAGCGGCAACACTGAAGCTTTCTTT.

The CDR3 is CASSMSRASYEQYF. CDR3 DNA: TGCGCCAGCAGCATGAGTCGCGCCTCCTACGAGCAGTACTTC. The genes are TRBV4-1 and TRBJ2-7; no definite D call. This CDR3 has 14 residues. The ends were cut back, 5 bases at V and 0 bases at J, with 11 bases in the middle. CDR1 is MGHRA and CDR2 is YSYEKL in the germline V gene.

This chain's CDR3 is CASSPGTSGLRELFF. The CDR3 DNA sequence: TGTGCCAGCAGCCCGGGGACTAGCGGCCTCCGGGAGCTGTTTTTT. The chain is built from TRBV5-4 and TRBJ2-2; TRBD2 agrees at 11 bases. The junction had 8 bases not matched to a gene; V was cut back by 4 bases and J by 9 bases. CDR3 length: 15 residues. Germline V CDR1 and CDR2: SGHNT, YYREEE (reference sequence). The full variable domain, rest sourced from reference TRBV5-4 and TRBJ2-2, is ETGVTQSPTHLIKTRGQQVTLRCSSQSGHNTVSWYQQALGQGPQFIFQYYREEENGRGNFPPRFSGLQFPNYSSELNVNALELDDSALYLCASSPGTSGLRELFFGEGSRLTVL.

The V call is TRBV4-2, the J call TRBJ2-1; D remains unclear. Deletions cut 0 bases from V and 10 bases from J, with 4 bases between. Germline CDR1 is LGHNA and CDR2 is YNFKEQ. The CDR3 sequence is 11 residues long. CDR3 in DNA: TGTGCCAGCAGCCAAGAGGGCGAGCAGTTCTTC. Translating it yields CASSQEGEQFF.

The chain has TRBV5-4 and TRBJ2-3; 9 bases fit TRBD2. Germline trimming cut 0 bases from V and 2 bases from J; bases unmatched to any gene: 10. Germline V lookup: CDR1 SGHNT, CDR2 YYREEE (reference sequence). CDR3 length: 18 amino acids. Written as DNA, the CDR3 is TGTGCCAGCAGCTTGGAGGGACTAGCCGCTAAAATCACAGATACGCAGTATTTT. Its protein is CASSLEGLAAKITDTQYF.

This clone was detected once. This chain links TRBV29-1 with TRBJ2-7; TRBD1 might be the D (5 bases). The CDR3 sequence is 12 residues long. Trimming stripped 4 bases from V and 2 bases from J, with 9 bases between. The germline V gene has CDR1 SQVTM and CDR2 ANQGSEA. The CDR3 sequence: CSVAARAYEQYF. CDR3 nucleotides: TGCAGCGTTGCCGCCAGGGCCTACGAGCAGTACTTC.

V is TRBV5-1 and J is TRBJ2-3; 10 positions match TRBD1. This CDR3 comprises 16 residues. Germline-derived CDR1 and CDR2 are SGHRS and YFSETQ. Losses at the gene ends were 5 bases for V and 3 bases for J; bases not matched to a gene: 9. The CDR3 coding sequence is TGCGCCAGCAGTCGATTGGACAGGGGGTCTACAGATACGCAGTATTTT. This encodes CASSRLDRGSTDTQYF.

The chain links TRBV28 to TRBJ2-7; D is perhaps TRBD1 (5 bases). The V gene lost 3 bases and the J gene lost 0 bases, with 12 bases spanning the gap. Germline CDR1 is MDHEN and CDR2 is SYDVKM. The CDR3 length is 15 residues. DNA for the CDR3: TGTGCCAGCAGTTTTGGCAGGGTAGGCTCCTACGAGCAGTACTTC. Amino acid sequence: CASSFGRVGSYEQYF.

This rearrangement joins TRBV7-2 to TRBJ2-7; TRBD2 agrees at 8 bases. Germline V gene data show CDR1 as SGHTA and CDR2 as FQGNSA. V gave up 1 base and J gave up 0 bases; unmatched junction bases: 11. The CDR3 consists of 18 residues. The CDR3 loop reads CASSLVGTSGISSYEQYF. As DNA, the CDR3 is TGTGCCAGCAGCTTAGTGGGTACTAGCGGAATTAGCTCCTACGAGCAGTACTTC.

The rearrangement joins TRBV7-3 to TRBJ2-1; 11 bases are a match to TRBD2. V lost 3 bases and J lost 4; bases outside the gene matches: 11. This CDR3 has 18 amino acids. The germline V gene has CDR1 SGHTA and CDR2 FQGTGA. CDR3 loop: CASSLSPRLAGLYNEQFF. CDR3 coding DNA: TGTGCCAGCAGCTTGTCCCCTAGACTAGCGGGGCTTTACAATGAGCAGTTCTTC.

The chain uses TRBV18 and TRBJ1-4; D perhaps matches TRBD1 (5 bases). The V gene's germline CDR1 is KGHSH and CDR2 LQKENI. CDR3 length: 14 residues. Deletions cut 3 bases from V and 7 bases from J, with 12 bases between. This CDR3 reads CASSPRQGGEKLFF. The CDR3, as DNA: TGTGCCAGCTCACCCAGGCAGGGAGGTGAAAAACTGTTTTTT.

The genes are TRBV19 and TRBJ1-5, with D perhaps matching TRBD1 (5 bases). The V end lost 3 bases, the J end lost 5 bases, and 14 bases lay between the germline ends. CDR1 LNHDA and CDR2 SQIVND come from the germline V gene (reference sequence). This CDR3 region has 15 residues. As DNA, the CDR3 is TGTGCCAGTAGTATCGGACCTTGGGGGGATCAGCCCCAGCATTTT. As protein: CASSIGPWGDQPQHF.

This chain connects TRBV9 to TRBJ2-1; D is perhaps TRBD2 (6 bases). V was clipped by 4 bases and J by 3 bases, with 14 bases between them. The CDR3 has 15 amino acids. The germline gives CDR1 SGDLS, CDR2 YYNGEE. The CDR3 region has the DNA TGTGCCAGCAGCCCCCAGGGCGGGAACTACAATGAGCAGTTCTTC. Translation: CASSPQGGNYNEQFF.

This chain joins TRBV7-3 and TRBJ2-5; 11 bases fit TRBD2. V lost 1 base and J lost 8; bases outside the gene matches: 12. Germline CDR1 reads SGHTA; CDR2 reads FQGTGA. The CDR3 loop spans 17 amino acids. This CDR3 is CASSLNGHSGRALTQYF. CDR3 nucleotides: TGTGCCAGCAGCTTAAATGGGCATAGCGGGAGGGCCTTAACCCAGTACTTC.

The chain's CDR3 is CASRNRGFTSGANVLTF. CDR3 DNA sequence: TGTGCCAGTAGGAACAGGGGGTTCACCTCTGGGGCCAACGTCCTGACTTTC. The V and J genes are TRBV19 and TRBJ2-6; 8 bases map to TRBD1. With 6 bases clipped from V and 0 bases from J, the junction kept 7 bases outside the gene matches. The CDR3 runs to 17 residues. CDR1 LNHDA and CDR2 SQIVND come from the germline V gene (reference sequence).

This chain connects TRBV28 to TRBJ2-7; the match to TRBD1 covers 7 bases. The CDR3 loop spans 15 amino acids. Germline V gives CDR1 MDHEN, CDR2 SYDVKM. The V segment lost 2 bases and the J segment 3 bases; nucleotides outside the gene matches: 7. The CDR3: CASSLPGTESYEQYF. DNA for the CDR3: TGTGCCAGCAGTTTACCTGGGACAGAAAGCTACGAGCAGTACTTC.

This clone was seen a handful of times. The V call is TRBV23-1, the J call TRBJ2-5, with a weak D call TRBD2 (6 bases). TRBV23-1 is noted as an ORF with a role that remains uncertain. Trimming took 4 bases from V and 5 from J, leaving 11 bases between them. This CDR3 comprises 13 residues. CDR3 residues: CASSRRVKETQYF. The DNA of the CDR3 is TGCGCCAGCAGTCGGAGGGTTAAGGAGACCCAGTACTTC.

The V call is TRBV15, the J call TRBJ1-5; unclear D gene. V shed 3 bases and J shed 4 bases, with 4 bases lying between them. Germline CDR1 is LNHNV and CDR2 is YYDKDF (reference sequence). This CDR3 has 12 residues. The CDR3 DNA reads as TGTGCCACCAGCAGCGTAAATCAGCCCCAGCATTTT. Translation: CATSSVNQPQHF.

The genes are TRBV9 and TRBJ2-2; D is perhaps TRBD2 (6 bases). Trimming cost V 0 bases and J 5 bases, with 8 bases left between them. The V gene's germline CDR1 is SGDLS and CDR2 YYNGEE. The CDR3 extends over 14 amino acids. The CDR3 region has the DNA TGTGCCAGCAGCGTAGTTGGGGGGACCGGGGAGCTGTTTTTT. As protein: CASSVVGGTGELFF.

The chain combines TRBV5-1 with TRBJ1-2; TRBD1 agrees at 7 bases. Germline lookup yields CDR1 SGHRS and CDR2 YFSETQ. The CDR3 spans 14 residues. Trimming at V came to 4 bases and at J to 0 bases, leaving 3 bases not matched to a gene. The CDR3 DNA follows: TGCGCCAGCAGCGCGGGACAGCCTAACTATGGCTACACCTTC. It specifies CASSAGQPNYGYTF.

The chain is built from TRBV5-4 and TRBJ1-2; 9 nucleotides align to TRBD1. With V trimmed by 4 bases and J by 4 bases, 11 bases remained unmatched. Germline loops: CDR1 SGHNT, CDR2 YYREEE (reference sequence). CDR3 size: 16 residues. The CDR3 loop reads CASSPPSGQGTYGYTF. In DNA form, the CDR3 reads TGTGCCAGCAGCCCACCGTCGGGACAGGGTACCTATGGCTACACCTTC.

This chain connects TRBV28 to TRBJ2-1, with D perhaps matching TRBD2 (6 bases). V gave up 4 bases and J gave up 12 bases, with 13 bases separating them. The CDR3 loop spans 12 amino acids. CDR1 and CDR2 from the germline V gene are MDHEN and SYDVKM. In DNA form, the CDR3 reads TGTGCCAGCAGTTCCATCCGGGACTTGCAGTTCTTC. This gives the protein CASSSIRDLQFF.

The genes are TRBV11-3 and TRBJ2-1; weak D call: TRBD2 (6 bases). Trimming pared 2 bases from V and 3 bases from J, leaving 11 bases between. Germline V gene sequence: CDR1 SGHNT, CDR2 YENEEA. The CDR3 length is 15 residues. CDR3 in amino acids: CASSLSAGLYNEQFF. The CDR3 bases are TGTGCCAGCAGCTTATCGGCGGGACTCTACAATGAGCAGTTCTTC.

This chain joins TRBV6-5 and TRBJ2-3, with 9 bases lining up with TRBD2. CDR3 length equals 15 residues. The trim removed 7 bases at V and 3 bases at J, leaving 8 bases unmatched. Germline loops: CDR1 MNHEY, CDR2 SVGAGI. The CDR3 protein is CASTPGTSITDTQYF. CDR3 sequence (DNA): TGTGCCAGCACCCCAGGGACTAGCATTACAGATACGCAGTATTTT.

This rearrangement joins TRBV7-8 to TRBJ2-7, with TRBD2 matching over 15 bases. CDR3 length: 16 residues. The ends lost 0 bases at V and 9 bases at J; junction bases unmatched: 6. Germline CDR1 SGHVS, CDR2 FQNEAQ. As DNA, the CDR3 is TGTGCCAGCAGCTTAGCCCGGACTAGCGGGAGGGCCGTGCAGTACTTC. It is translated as CASSLARTSGRAVQYF.

CDR3 sequence reads: CASIESYTGELFF. CDR3 coding DNA: TGTGCCAGTATTGAGTCGTACACCGGGGAGCTGTTTTTT. The V call is TRBV19, the J call TRBJ2-2; D is unclear. Germline CDR1 is LNHDA and CDR2 is SQIVND (reference sequence). V shed 7 bases and J shed 3 bases, with 9 bases lying between them. The CDR3 totals 13 residues. The full variable domain, with the rest looked up from reference TRBV19 and TRBJ2-2, is DGGITQSPKYLFRKEGQNVTLSCEQNLNHDAMYWYRQDPGQGLRLIYYSQIVNDFQKGDIAEGYSVSREKKESFPLTVTSAQKNPTAFYLCASIESYTGELFFGEGSRLTVL.

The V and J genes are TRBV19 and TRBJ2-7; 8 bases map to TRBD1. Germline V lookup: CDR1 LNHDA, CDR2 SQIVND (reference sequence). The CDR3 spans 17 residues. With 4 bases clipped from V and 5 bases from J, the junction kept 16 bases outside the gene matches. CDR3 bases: TGTGCCAGTAGTACGCGTCTAATCAGCGGACAGGGCCACGAGCAGTACTTC. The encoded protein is CASSTRLISGQGHEQYF.